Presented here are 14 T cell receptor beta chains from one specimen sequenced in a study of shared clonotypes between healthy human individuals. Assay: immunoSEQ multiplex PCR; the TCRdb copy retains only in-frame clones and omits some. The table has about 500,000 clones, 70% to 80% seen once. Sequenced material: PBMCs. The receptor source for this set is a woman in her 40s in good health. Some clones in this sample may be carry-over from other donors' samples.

In DNA, the CDR3 is TGCAGCGTTGCTATGGGAGACGGCTATGGCTACACCTTC. Protein sequence: CSVAMGDGYGYTF. The V call is TRBV29-1, the J call TRBJ1-2, with D hard to call. V gave up 4 bases and J gave up 4 bases, with 13 bases separating them. The CDR3 has 13 amino acids. Germline values: CDR1 SQVTM, CDR2 ANQGSEA.

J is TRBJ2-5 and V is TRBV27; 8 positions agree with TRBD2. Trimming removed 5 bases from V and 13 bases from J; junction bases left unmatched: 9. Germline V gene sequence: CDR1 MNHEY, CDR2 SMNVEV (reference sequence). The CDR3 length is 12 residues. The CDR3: CASSNSGTSRYF. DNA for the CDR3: TGTGCCAGCAGTAACTCCGGGACTAGTCGGTACTTC.

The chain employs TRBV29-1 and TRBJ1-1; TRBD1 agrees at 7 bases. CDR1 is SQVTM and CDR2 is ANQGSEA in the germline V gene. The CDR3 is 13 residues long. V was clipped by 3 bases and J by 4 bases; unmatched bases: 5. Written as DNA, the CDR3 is TGCAGCGTTGAGGACAGGACGGGCACTGAAGCTTTCTTT. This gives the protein CSVEDRTGTEAFF.

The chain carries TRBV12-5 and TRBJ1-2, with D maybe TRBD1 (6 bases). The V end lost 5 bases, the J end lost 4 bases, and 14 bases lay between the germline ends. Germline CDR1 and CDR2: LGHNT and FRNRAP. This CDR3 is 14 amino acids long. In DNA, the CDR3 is TGTGCTAGTGGTCAGGCGGGGGGCTCCTATGGCTACACCTTC. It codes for CASGQAGGSYGYTF.

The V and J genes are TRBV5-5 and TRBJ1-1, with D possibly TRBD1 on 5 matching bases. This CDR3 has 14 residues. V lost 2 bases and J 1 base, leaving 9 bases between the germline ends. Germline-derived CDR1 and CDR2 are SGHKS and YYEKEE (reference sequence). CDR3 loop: CASSFMGRNTEAFF. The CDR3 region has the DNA TGTGCCAGCAGCTTTATGGGACGGAACACTGAAGCTTTCTTT. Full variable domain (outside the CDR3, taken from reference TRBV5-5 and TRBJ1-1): DAGVTQSPTHLIKTRGQQVTLRCSPISGHKSVSWYQQVLGQGPQFIFQYYEKEERGRGNFPDRFSARQFPNYSSELNVNALLLGDSALYLCASSFMGRNTEAFFGQGTRLTVV.

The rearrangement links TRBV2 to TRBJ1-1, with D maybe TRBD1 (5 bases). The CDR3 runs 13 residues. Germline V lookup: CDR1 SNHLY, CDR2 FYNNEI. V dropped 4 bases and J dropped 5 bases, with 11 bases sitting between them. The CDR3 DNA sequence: TGTGCCAGCAGTGTAGCACGGGGGACTGAAGCTTTCTTT. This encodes CASSVARGTEAFF. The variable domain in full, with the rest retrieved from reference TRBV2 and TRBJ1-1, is EPEVTQTPSHQVTQMGQEVILRCVPISNHLYFYWYRQILGQKVEFLVSFYNNEISEKSEIFDDQFSVERPDGSNFTLKIRSTKLEDSAMYFCASSVARGTEAFFGQGTRLTVV.

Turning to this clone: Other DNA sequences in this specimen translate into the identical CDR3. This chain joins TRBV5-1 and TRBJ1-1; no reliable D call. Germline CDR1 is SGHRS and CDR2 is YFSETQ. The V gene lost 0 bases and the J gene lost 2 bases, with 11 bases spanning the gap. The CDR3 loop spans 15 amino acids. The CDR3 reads CASSLGETANTEAFF. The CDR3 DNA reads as TGCGCCAGCAGCTTGGGCGAAACAGCCAACACTGAAGCTTTCTTT.

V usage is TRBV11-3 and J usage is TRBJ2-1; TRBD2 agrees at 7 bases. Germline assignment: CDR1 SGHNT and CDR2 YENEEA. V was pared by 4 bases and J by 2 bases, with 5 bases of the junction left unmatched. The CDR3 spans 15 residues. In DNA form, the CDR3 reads TGTGCCAGCAGCTCGGAGGGGACTACCTACAATGAGCAGTTCTTC. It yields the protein CASSSEGTTYNEQFF.

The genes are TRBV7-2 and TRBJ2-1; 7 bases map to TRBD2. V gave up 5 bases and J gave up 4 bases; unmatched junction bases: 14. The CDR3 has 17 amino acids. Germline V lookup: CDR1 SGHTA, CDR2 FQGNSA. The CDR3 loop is CASSPTPGGSGYNEQFF. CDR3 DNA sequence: TGTGCCAGCAGCCCAACTCCCGGCGGGAGCGGGTACAATGAGCAGTTCTTC.

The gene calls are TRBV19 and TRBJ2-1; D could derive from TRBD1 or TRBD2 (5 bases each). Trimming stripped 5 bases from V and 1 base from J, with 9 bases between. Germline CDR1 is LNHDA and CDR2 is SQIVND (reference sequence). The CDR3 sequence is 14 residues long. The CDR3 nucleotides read TGTGCCAGTAGTTTAGGGGAGTCCTACAATGAGCAGTTCTTC. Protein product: CASSLGESYNEQFF.

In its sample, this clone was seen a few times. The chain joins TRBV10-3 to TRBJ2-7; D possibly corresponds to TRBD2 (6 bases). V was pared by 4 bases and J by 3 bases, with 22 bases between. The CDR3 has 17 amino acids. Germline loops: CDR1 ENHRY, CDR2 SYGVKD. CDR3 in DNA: TGTGCCATCAGTGCCCGGCCCGTAGGGGAGGTCGACTACGAGCAGTACTTC. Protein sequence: CAISARPVGEVDYEQYF.

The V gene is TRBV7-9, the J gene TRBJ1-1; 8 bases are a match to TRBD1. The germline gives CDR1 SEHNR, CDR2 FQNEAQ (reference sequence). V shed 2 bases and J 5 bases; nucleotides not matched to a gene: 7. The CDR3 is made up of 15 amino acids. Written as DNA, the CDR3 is TGTGCCAGCAGCTTAACCAGGGGGCGCCGGACTGAAGCTTTCTTT. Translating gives CASSLTRGRRTEAFF.

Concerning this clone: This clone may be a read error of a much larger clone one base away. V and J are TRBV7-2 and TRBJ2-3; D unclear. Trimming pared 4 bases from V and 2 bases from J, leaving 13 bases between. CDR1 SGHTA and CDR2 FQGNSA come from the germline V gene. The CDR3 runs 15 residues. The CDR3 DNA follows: TGTGCCAGCAGCTGGTTGGGCAGCCCCACAGATACGCAGTATTTT. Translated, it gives CASSWLGSPTDTQYF.

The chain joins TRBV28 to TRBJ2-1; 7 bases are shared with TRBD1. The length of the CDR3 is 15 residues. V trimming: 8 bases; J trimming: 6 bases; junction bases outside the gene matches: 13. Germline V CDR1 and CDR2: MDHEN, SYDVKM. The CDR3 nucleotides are TGTGCCAGCTTAGTACACAGGGGTTCAAGCAATGAGCAGTTCTTC. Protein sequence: CASLVHRGSSNEQFF.